The subject of this entry is one TCR beta chain. The target antigen is unknown. The data stem from a study of PD-1 blockade in classical Hodgkin lymphoma. Study-level background: Patients were given intravenous nivolumab, 3 mg/kg, every 2 weeks. Study-wide findings and caveats: Before treatment, TCR diversity in newly diagnosed patients was reportedly lower than in healthy donors. CD4+ TCR diversity rose significantly by C4D1, and CD8+ TCR diversity did not. No one has yet defined what causes the repertoire differences, which may be disease activity or prior therapy.

Generated by immunoSEQ multiplex PCR, the TCRdb table keeps only in-frame clones and is missing some. The sample lists about 94,000 clones, nearly 90% occurring once. With no exception, relapse followed autologous stem cell transplantation in all patients, and brentuximab vedotin exposure varied. V lost 3 bases and J lost 5; bases outside the gene matches: 6. Germline CDR1 and CDR2: MNHNS and SASEGT. CDR3 length: 15 residues. V and J are TRBV6-1 and TRBJ1-4; 7 bases line up with TRBD1. The sequencing used peripheral blood mononuclear cells (PBMCs), collected before the second cycle of nivolumab. This sequence originates from a human donor with classical Hodgkin lymphoma. For the CDR3, the DNA is TGTGCCAGCAGTGATCCGGGACAGAGAAATGAAAAACTGTTTTTT. Translating gives CASSDPGQRNEKLFF.